The next 25 T cell receptor beta chains were all read from a single sample in a study of shared clonotypes between healthy human individuals. Libraries were prepared by immunoSEQ multiplex PCR; TCRdb keeps only in-frame clonotypes and omits some of them. This table holds fewer than 400,000 clones, around 72% found once. The sequenced sample consisted of memory CD4+ T cells sorted from blood. Indicated subset: CD45RA-negative fraction. These receptors were collected from a man aged 25-45 years in good health.

This rearrangement joins TRBV19 to TRBJ2-2, with 11 bases matching TRBD2. This CDR3 is 16 amino acids long. The germline V gene has CDR1 LNHDA and CDR2 SQIVND (reference sequence). V lost 5 bases, J lost 2 bases, and 4 bases stayed unmatched. CDR3 protein: CASSPGTSGNTGELFF. In DNA form, the CDR3 reads TGTGCCAGTAGTCCGGGGACTAGCGGCAACACCGGGGAGCTGTTTTTT. Looking up the rest from reference TRBV19 and TRBJ2-2 gives the full variable domain: DGGITQSPKYLFRKEGQNVTLSCEQNLNHDAMYWYRQDPGQGLRLIYYSQIVNDFQKGDIAEGYSVSREKKESFPLTVTSAQKNPTAFYLCASSPGTSGNTGELFFGEGSRLTVL.

The chain links TRBV5-4 to TRBJ2-5; TRBD2 agrees at 7 bases. The CDR3 has 15 residues. J was trimmed by 4 bases and V by 0 bases; bases with no gene match: 6. The germline V gene encodes CDR1 SGHNT and CDR2 YYREEE (reference sequence). In nucleotides, the CDR3 is TGTGCCAGCAGCTTGGCCACAACGGGGGGAGAGACCCAGTACTTC. This sequence encodes CASSLATTGGETQYF. Full variable domain (remainder filled in from reference TRBV5-4 and TRBJ2-5): ETGVTQSPTHLIKTRGQQVTLRCSSQSGHNTVSWYQQALGQGPQFIFQYYREEENGRGNFPPRFSGLQFPNYSSELNVNALELDDSALYLCASSLATTGGETQYFGPGTRLLVL.

The V and J genes are TRBV6-6 and TRBJ2-3, with TRBD1 as a possible D gene (6 bases). Germline assignment: CDR1 MNHNY and CDR2 SVGAGI (reference sequence). This CDR3 comprises 15 residues. Trimming stripped 3 bases from V and 2 bases from J, with 12 bases between. CDR3 protein: CASSYLGAPTDTQYF. As DNA, the CDR3 is TGTGCCAGCAGTTATTTGGGGGCCCCCACAGATACGCAGTATTTT.

The chain carries TRBV5-5 and TRBJ2-2; 7 nucleotides match TRBD2. The trim removed 2 bases at V and 4 bases at J, leaving 5 bases unmatched. Germline V gene sequence: CDR1 SGHKS, CDR2 YYEKEE (reference sequence). The CDR3 contains 15 residues. In DNA form, the CDR3 reads TGTGCCAGCAGCTTATCAAGCGGGACCACCGGGGAGCTGTTTTTT. Amino acids: CASSLSSGTTGELFF.

Details on this clone: Different DNA sequences within this sample yield the same CDR3. The chain has TRBV7-2 and TRBJ1-5, with D maybe TRBD1 (5 bases). Looked up from germline, CDR1 is SGHTA and CDR2 is FQGNSA. Trimming removed 1 base from V and 7 bases from J, with 11 bases in between. This CDR3 spans 14 amino acids. This CDR3 reads CASSLGGFGQPQHF. The CDR3 coding sequence is TGTGCCAGCAGCTTAGGGGGGTTTGGGCAGCCCCAGCATTTT.

This clone was seen only a few times. V is TRBV6-6 and J is TRBJ2-4, with 8 bases fitting TRBD1. Looked up from germline, CDR1 is MNHNY and CDR2 is SVGAGI (reference sequence). CDR3 size: 16 residues. The V segment lost 6 bases and the J segment 0 bases; nucleotides outside the gene matches: 7. The CDR3, as DNA: TGTGCCAGCAGCAGACAGGGGAATGGAGCCAAAAACATTCAGTACTTC. Protein sequence: CASSRQGNGAKNIQYF.

V usage is TRBV9 and J usage is TRBJ2-1, with D uncertain. The germline V gene has CDR1 SGDLS and CDR2 YYNGEE. The V and J ends lost 0 bases and 9 bases respectively, with 10 bases between them. The CDR3 contains 13 residues. In nucleotides, the CDR3 is TGTGCCAGCAGCGTAGCCGGGTCTGGTGAGCAGTTCTTC. It translates to CASSVAGSGEQFF.

This clone showed up just once. This chain joins TRBV5-4 and TRBJ2-2; 11 nucleotides align to TRBD2. Trimming removed 1 base from V and 2 bases from J; junction bases left unmatched: 4. Germline CDR1 reads SGHNT; CDR2 reads YYREEE (reference sequence). The CDR3 length is 17 residues. The CDR3 protein is CASSLTSGRRNTGELFF. The CDR3 DNA follows: TGTGCCAGCAGCTTGACTAGCGGGAGACGAAACACCGGGGAGCTGTTTTTT.

The table lists this clone with many counts. The rearrangement joins TRBV18 to TRBJ2-2; 14 bases line up with TRBD2. V was pared by 6 bases and J by 7 bases, with 7 bases of the junction left unmatched. Germline V lookup: CDR1 KGHSH, CDR2 LQKENI. The CDR3 is made up of 16 amino acids. The CDR3 spells CASSPGTSGRLGELFF. The CDR3 DNA reads as TGTGCCAGCTCCCCAGGGACTAGCGGGAGACTCGGGGAGCTGTTTTTT. Complete variable domain (other parts from reference TRBV18 and TRBJ2-2): NAGVMQNPRHLVRRRGQEARLRCSPMKGHSHVYWYRQLPEEGLKFMVYLQKENIIDESGMPKERFSAEFPKEGPSILRIQQVVRGDSAAYFCASSPGTSGRLGELFFGEGSRLTVL.

The chain employs TRBV4-3 and TRBJ2-1, with 14 bases that match TRBD2. The CDR3 extends over 17 amino acids. The germline V gene has CDR1 LGHNA and CDR2 YSLEER. With V trimmed by 4 bases and J by 16 bases, 18 bases remained unmatched. For the CDR3, the DNA is TGCGCCAGCAGCCTCCAAACCGATGGGACTAGCGGGAGCCCAGTATTCTTC. It is translated as CASSLQTDGTSGSPVFF.

This clone was seen a handful of times. The CDR3: CASSRQGSREKLFF. DNA for the CDR3: TGTGCCAGCAGTAGACAGGGGTCGAGGGAAAAACTGTTTTTT. The chain has TRBV7-9 and TRBJ1-4, with 8 bases fitting TRBD1. CDR1 is SEHNR, CDR2 FQNEAQ, per germline (reference sequence). The CDR3 spans 14 residues. V lost 6 bases to trimming and J lost 8 bases; unmatched junction nucleotides: 8. Complete variable domain (other parts from reference TRBV7-9 and TRBJ1-4): DTGVSQNPRHKITKRGQNVTFRCDPISEHNRLYWYRQTLGQGPEFLTYFQNEAQLEKSRLLSDRFSAERPKGSFSTLEIQRTEQGDSAMYLCASSRQGSREKLFFGSGTQLSVL.

The genes are TRBV18 and TRBJ2-4; 9 bases agree with TRBD1. The CDR3 covers 16 residues. The germline V gene has CDR1 KGHSH and CDR2 LQKENI. Trimming removed 2 bases from V and 4 bases from J; junction bases left unmatched: 6. The CDR3 here is CASSPGQGRSKNIQYF. CDR3 DNA sequence: TGTGCCAGCTCACCAGGACAGGGGCGATCTAAAAACATTCAGTACTTC.

The chain is built from TRBV11-2 and TRBJ2-1; 7 bases map to TRBD2. V trimming: 3 bases; J trimming: 8 bases; junction bases outside the gene matches: 7. The germline V gene encodes CDR1 SGHAT and CDR2 FQNNGV. The CDR3 has 14 residues. The CDR3 DNA sequence: TGTGCCAGCAGCTTCGGGGGAGGGTTGTATGAGCAGTTCTTC. It codes for CASSFGGGLYEQFF.

The chain has TRBV6-1 and TRBJ2-7; 8 bases match TRBD1. This CDR3 contains 14 residues. Germline trimming cut 5 bases from V and 2 bases from J; bases unmatched to any gene: 5. Looked up from germline, CDR1 is MNHNS and CDR2 is SASEGT. Here the CDR3 DNA reads TGTGCCAGCAGTAGACAGGGGCAAACCTACGAGCAGTACTTC. The encoded protein is CASSRQGQTYEQYF.

The chain employs TRBV7-2 and TRBJ2-1; 12 nucleotides match TRBD1. V gave up 4 bases and J gave up 9 bases; unmatched junction bases: 19. The CDR3 runs 19 residues. Germline V gene lookup returns CDR1 SGHTA and CDR2 FQGNSA. DNA of the CDR3: TGTGCCAGCAGCTCGTCACCGGGACAGGGGGCGGCGGGACGGGGTGAGCAGTTCTTC. It encodes CASSSSPGQGAAGRGEQFF.

The chain couples TRBV25-1 to TRBJ1-2, with D unclear. Per germline, CDR1 MGHDK and CDR2 SYGVNS. The V and J ends lost 2 bases and 2 bases respectively, with 9 bases between them. The CDR3 sequence is 14 residues long. CDR3 in amino acids: CASSEPTSNYGYTF. The DNA for the CDR3 is TGTGCCAGCAGTGAACCCACATCAAACTATGGCTACACCTTC.

The chain couples TRBV5-5 to TRBJ1-5; 8 nucleotides line up with TRBD1. V was pared by 4 bases and J by 4 bases, with 10 bases of the junction left unmatched. The germline V gene encodes CDR1 SGHKS and CDR2 YYEKEE (reference sequence). This CDR3 contains 16 residues. DNA for the CDR3: TGTGCCAGCAGCCCACACGGACAGGGCGGAAATCAGCCCCAGCATTTT. This encodes CASSPHGQGGNQPQHF.

In its sample, this clone was seen once. The chain uses TRBV9 and TRBJ2-7; possible D gene TRBD2, 5 bases. This CDR3 spans 18 amino acids. V was pared by 0 bases and J by 4 bases, with 23 bases between. In germline, CDR1 is SGDLS, CDR2 YYNGEE. CDR3 protein: CASSVGTPSASLHYEQYF. For the CDR3, the DNA is TGTGCCAGCAGCGTAGGGACCCCCTCGGCTAGCCTACATTACGAGCAGTACTTC.

At least ten counts were recorded for this clone. Different DNA sequences within this sample yield the same CDR3. This chain joins TRBV7-9 and TRBJ2-3, with 13 bases matching TRBD2. The V segment lost 3 bases and the J segment 2 bases; nucleotides outside the gene matches: 2. Germline lookup yields CDR1 SEHNR and CDR2 FQNEAQ (reference sequence). The CDR3 sequence is 16 residues long. CDR3 residues: CASSLGLAGPTDTQYF. The CDR3 region has the DNA TGTGCCAGCAGCTTGGGACTAGCGGGGCCCACAGATACGCAGTATTTT.

The chain couples TRBV10-3 to TRBJ1-1; weak D call: TRBD1 (5 bases). Trimming cost V 2 bases and J 11 bases, with 9 bases left between them. Germline CDR1 ENHRY, CDR2 SYGVKD. This CDR3 comprises 11 residues. The CDR3 spells CAISEGTAAFF. CDR3 coding DNA: TGTGCCATCAGTGAGGGGACTGCGGCTTTCTTT.

The V and J genes are TRBV10-1 and TRBJ2-3, with D tentatively TRBD1 or TRBD2 (6 bases each). CDR1 and CDR2 (germline): WNHNN, SYGVQD (reference sequence). This CDR3 has 16 amino acids. Between the trimmed V and J ends, which lost 1 base and 3 bases, there was a span of 14 bases. The CDR3 loop reads CASSEWGAGGTDTQYF. Written as DNA, the CDR3 is TGCGCCAGCAGTGAGTGGGGGGCCGGCGGGACAGATACGCAGTATTTT.

This chain joins TRBV2 and TRBJ2-2; D assignment may be TRBD1 or TRBD2 (5 bases each). The CDR3 is 15 amino acids. Trimming took off 8 bases at V and 0 bases at J, with 13 bases between the two ends. CDR1 is SNHLY, CDR2 FYNNEI, per germline. CDR3 sequence reads: CASELGASNTGELFF. The CDR3 DNA reads TGTGCCAGCGAACTAGGGGCATCGAACACCGGGGAGCTGTTTTTT.

This chain links TRBV6-5 with TRBJ2-7; maybe TRBD1 (6 bases). The germline gives CDR1 MNHEY, CDR2 SVGAGI. Trimming took off 6 bases at V and 5 bases at J, with 17 bases between the two ends. The CDR3 runs to 14 residues. CDR3 sequence: CASRPSGQYHEQYF. CDR3 coding DNA: TGTGCCAGCAGACCCTCTGGACAGTACCACGAGCAGTACTTC.

The rearrangement joins TRBV5-4 to TRBJ2-7; 11 bases are shared with TRBD2. This CDR3 is built from 16 residues. Germline trimming cut 4 bases from V and 0 bases from J; bases unmatched to any gene: 6. CDR1 is SGHNT, CDR2 YYREEE, per germline (reference sequence). This CDR3 is CASSPTGTSGSYEQYF. For the CDR3, the DNA is TGTGCCAGCAGCCCGACCGGGACTAGCGGCTCCTACGAGCAGTACTTC.

The chain joins TRBV5-1 to TRBJ2-2; TRBD2 matches 12 bases. The CDR3 is 17 amino acids. Trimming removed 0 bases from V and 7 bases from J; junction bases left unmatched: 7. Germline-derived CDR1 and CDR2 are SGHRS and YFSETQ. The chain's CDR3 is CASSLGLAGVRDGELFF. Here the CDR3 DNA reads TGCGCCAGCAGCTTGGGACTAGCGGGAGTCAGGGACGGGGAGCTGTTTTTT.